The rows below give T cell receptor beta chains drawn from one sample of a study of technical replicates of blood from a few donors. Repertoires were generated with immunoSEQ multiplex PCR, while TCRdb's copy carries only in-frame clones and drops some. The sample yields around 80,000 clones, 96% seen once. The sample consisted of T cells isolated from PBMCs. The receptors shown here come from a human donor in good health. Both conserved end residues are part of each CDR3. Fields, in order: V gene, D gene, clone size, J gene, CDR3 protein, CDR3 DNA. The D gene is left open where the match is weak. Not every row has a clone size; where given, it reads once, few, many or a size class.

>TRBV10-3|.|.|TRBJ1-1
CAISESMRHEAFF
TGTGCCATCAGTGAGTCGATGCGACACGAAGCTTTCTTT
>TRBV6-6|.|.|TRBJ1-5
CASSYQGLEQPQHF
TGTGCCAGCAGTTACCAGGGGCTAGAGCAGCCCCAGCATTTT
>TRBV10-3|.|.|TRBJ1-5
CAISESVVVQARNQPQHF
TGTGCCATCAGTGAGTCTGTCGTGGTACAGGCGCGCAATCAGCCCCAGCATTTT
>TRBV30|.|.|TRBJ1-1
CAWSLQINTEAFF
TGTGCCTGGAGTCTACAGATCAACACTGAAGCTTTCTTT
>TRBV4-1|TRBD2|once|TRBJ2-7
CASSQGAGELSYEQYF
TGCGCCAGCAGCCAAGGGGCGGGAGAACTCTCCTACGAGCAGTACTTC
>TRBV7-9|TRBD1|.|TRBJ1-5
CASSRTGSKQPQHF
TGTGCCAGCAGCAGGACAGGGTCAAAACAGCCCCAGCATTTT
>TRBV6-5|TRBD2|.|TRBJ2-5
CASSLLAGVVVETQYF
TGTGCCAGCAGTTTACTAGCGGGAGTGGTAGTAGAGACCCAGTACTTC
>TRBV7-3|.|.|TRBJ1-2
CASSSQGSPSYGYTF
TGTGCCAGCAGCAGTCAGGGATCCCCGTCCTATGGCTACACCTTC
>TRBV7-6|.|.|TRBJ2-1
CASSAARAQDEQFF
TGTGCCAGCAGCGCCGCTAGGGCACAGGATGAGCAGTTCTTC
>TRBV19|TRBD2|.|TRBJ2-1
CASIRSSGSNEQFF
TGTGCCAGTATCCGCAGCAGCGGGAGCAATGAGCAGTTCTTC
>TRBV7-8|TRBD2|.|TRBJ2-1
CASSLGGSADEQFF
TGTGCCAGCAGCTTAGGCGGGAGTGCGGATGAGCAGTTCTTC
>TRBV5-1|.|.|TRBJ1-1
CASSLPQVPNTEAFF
TGCGCCAGCAGCTTGCCCCAGGTCCCGAACACTGAAGCTTTCTTT
>TRBV6-6|TRBD1|.|TRBJ1-1
CASSTSRGPTSTEAFF
TGTGCCAGCAGCACAAGTAGGGGGCCAACTAGCACTGAAGCTTTCTTT
>TRBV5-6|.|.|TRBJ1-3
CASSPAHWNTIYF
TGTGCCAGCAGCCCCGCCCACTGGAACACCATATATTTT
>TRBV7-9|.|.|TRBJ2-5
CASSTGTQEYQETQYF
TGTGCCAGCAGTACCGGGACACAAGAGTACCAAGAGACCCAGTACTTC
>TRBV5-6|.|.|TRBJ1-3
CASSLFGGNTIYF
TGTGCCAGCAGCTTGTTCGGTGGAAACACCATATATTTT
>TRBV27|.|.|TRBJ1-2
CASPGRGNYGYTF
TGTGCCAGCCCAGGCAGGGGTAACTATGGCTACACCTTC
>TRBV7-8|TRBD2|.|TRBJ2-7
CASSLGLERVQYF
TGTGCCAGCAGCCTGGGACTAGAAAGGGTGCAGTACTTC
>TRBV20-1|.|.|TRBJ2-1
CSVISYNEQFF
TGCAGTGTTATATCTTACAATGAGCAGTTCTTC
>TRBV6-5|.|.|TRBJ2-7
CASSYSSQGVPYEQYF
TGTGCCAGCAGTTACTCTTCACAGGGAGTACCCTACGAGCAGTACTTC
>TRBV7-3|.|.|TRBJ1-1
CASSFGSRGMNTEAFF
TGTGCCAGCAGCTTTGGTAGCCGGGGAATGAACACTGAAGCTTTCTTT
>TRBV30|TRBD1|.|TRBJ1-5
CAYGTDSNQPQHF
TGTGCCTACGGGACAGATAGCAATCAGCCCCAGCATTTT
>TRBV9|TRBD2|.|TRBJ2-1
CASSVSGLALDEQFF
TGTGCCAGCAGCGTTTCGGGACTAGCGCTCGATGAGCAGTTCTTC
>TRBV19|.|.|TRBJ2-7
CASKIQGAHEQYF
TGTGCCAGTAAGATCCAGGGTGCGCACGAGCAGTACTTC
>TRBV6-1|TRBD2|.|TRBJ2-1
CASSESSLAGENEQFF
TGTGCCAGCAGTGAATCGAGTCTAGCGGGAGAAAATGAGCAGTTCTTC
>TRBV6-1|TRBD2|.|TRBJ2-3
CASSPSGRTDTQYF
TGTGCCAGCAGTCCTAGCGGGAGGACAGATACGCAGTATTTT
>TRBV5-4|.|once|TRBJ2-7
CASSSRQGGSSYEQYF
TGTGCCAGCAGCTCCCGCCAGGGTGGATCGTCCTACGAGCAGTACTTC
>TRBV11-2|TRBD1|.|TRBJ1-2
CASSLLGQGVYGYTF
TGTGCCAGCAGCTTACTAGGACAGGGAGTATATGGCTACACCTTC
>TRBV11-3|TRBD1|.|TRBJ2-2
CASSSGTGKGPNTGELFF
TGTGCCAGCAGCTCGGGGACAGGGAAGGGACCCAACACCGGGGAGCTGTTTTTT
>TRBV5-4|TRBD1|.|TRBJ2-7
CASSPGQGAYEQYF
TGTGCCAGCAGCCCGGGACAGGGGGCCTACGAGCAGTACTTC
>TRBV5-1|.|.|TRBJ1-3
CASSLLQGNTIYF
TGCGCCAGCAGCTTGTTACAGGGAAACACCATATATTTT
>TRBV9|TRBD2|.|TRBJ2-7
CASSVGSSGRAYEQYF
TGTGCCAGCAGCGTAGGTTCTAGCGGGAGGGCCTACGAGCAGTACTTC
>TRBV6-5|.|.|TRBJ1-5
CASSRSWEEPQHF
TGTGCCAGCAGTAGATCTTGGGAGGAGCCCCAGCATTTT
>TRBV27|TRBD1|.|TRBJ1-2
CASSRDRVNGYTF
TGTGCCAGCAGCCGGGACAGGGTAAATGGCTACACCTTC
>TRBV7-8|TRBD2|.|TRBJ2-1
CASSRTSGSSYNEQFF
TGTGCCAGCAGCCGGACTAGCGGGAGCTCCTACAATGAGCAGTTCTTC
>TRBV7-9|TRBD1|once|TRBJ1-5
CASSARQGDNQPQHF
TGTGCCAGCAGCGCTAGACAGGGGGATAATCAGCCCCAGCATTTT
>TRBV27|.|.|TRBJ2-5
CASRNRVETQYF
TGTGCCAGCAGGAACCGGGTAGAGACCCAGTACTTC
>TRBV11-3|.|.|TRBJ2-5
CASSLGGRDQETQYF
TGTGCCAGCAGCTTAGGGGGCAGAGACCAAGAGACCCAGTACTTC
>TRBV7-2|TRBD1|.|TRBJ2-1
CASTRDSREQFF
TGTGCCAGCACCCGGGACAGCCGTGAGCAGTTCTTC
>TRBV7-2|.|.|TRBJ2-7
CASSLGSWGSSYEQYF
TGTGCCAGCAGCTTAGGTTCTTGGGGCAGTTCCTACGAGCAGTACTTC
>TRBV19|TRBD2|.|TRBJ2-7
CASSLGLAASYEQYF
TGTGCCAGTAGTTTGGGACTAGCGGCCTCCTACGAGCAGTACTTC
>TRBV25-1|.|.|TRBJ2-3
CASSALGVGTDTQYF
TGTGCCAGCAGTGCCCTTGGAGTGGGCACAGATACGCAGTATTTT
>TRBV11-2|TRBD1|.|TRBJ2-7
CASSPPGTGHREQYF
TGTGCCAGCAGCCCCCCCGGGACAGGGCATCGCGAGCAGTACTTC
>TRBV27|TRBD2|.|TRBJ2-5
CASGLGTSVQETQYF
TGTGCCAGCGGCTTAGGGACTAGCGTCCAAGAGACCCAGTACTTC
>TRBV9|.|.|TRBJ2-1
CASSSLGNEQFF
TGTGCCAGCAGCTCACTAGGGAACGAGCAGTTCTTC
>TRBV5-1|TRBD2|.|TRBJ2-3
CASTETSASDTQYF
TGCGCCAGCACCGAGACTAGCGCGTCAGATACGCAGTATTTT
>TRBV7-2|.|.|TRBJ1-3
CASSLVANSGNTIYF
TGTGCCAGCAGCTTAGTAGCCAACTCTGGAAACACCATATATTTT
>TRBV9|TRBD1|.|TRBJ2-7
CASSVGQDSYEQYF
TGTGCCAGCAGCGTGGGACAGGATTCCTACGAGCAGTACTTC
>TRBV5-1|TRBD2|once|TRBJ2-1
CASSGGLAGIYEQFF
TGCGCCAGCAGCGGGGGACTAGCGGGAATCTATGAGCAGTTCTTC
>TRBV18|.|.|TRBJ1-2
CASQQTGGYGYTF
TGTGCCAGCCAACAGACAGGCGGCTATGGCTACACCTTC